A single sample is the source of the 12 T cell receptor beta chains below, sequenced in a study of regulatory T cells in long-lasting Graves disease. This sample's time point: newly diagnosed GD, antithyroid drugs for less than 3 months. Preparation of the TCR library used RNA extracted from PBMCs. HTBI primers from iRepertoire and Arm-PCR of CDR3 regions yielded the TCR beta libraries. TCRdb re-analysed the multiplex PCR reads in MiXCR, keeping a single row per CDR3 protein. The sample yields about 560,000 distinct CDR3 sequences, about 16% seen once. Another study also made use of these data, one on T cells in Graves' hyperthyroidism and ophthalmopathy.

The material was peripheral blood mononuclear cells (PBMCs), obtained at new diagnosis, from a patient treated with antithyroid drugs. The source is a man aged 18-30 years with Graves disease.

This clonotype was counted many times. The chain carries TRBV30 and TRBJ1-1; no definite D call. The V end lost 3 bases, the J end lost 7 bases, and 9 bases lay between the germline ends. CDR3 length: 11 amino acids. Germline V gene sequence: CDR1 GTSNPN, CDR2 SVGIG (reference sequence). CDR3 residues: CAWSPLGEAFF. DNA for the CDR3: TGTGCCTGGAGCCCCCTGGGTGAAGCTTTCTTT.

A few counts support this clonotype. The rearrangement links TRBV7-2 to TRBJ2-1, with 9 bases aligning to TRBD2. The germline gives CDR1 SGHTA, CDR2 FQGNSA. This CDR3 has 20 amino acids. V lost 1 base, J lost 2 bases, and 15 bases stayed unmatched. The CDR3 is CASSLVVGGGAGGTYNEQFF. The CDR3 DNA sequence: TGTGCCAGCAGCTTAGTTGTTGGTGGTGGAGCGGGAGGAACCTACAATGAGCAGTTCTTC.

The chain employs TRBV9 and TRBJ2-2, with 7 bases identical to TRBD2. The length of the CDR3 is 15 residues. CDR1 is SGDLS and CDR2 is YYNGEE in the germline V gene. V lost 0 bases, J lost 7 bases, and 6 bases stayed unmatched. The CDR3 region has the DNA TGTGCCAGCAGCGTAGAGGGAGGGTTTAGCGGGGAGCTGTTTTTT. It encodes CASSVEGGFSGELFF.

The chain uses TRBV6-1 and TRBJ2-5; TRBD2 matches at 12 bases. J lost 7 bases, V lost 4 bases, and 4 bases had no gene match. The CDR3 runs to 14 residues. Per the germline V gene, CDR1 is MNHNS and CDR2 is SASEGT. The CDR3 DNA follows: TGTGCCAGCAGTGGACTAGCGGGAGAAGGGACCCAGTACTTC. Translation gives CASSGLAGEGTQYF.

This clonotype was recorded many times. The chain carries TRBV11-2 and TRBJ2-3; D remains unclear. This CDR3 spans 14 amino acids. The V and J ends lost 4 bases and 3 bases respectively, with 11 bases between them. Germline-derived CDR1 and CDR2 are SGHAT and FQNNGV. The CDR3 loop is CASSSPYRTDTQYF. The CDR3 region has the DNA TGTGCCAGCAGCTCCCCTTATAGGACAGATACGCAGTATTTT.

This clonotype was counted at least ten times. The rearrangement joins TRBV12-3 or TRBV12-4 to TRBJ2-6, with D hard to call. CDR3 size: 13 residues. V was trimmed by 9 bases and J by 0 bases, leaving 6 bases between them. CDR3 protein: CASGNSGANVLTF. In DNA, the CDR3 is TGTGCCAGTGGTAACTCTGGGGCCAACGTCCTGACTTTC.

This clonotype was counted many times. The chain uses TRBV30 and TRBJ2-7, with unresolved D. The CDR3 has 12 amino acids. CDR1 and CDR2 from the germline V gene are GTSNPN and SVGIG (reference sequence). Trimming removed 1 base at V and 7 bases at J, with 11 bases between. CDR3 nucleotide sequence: TGTGCCTGGAGTGGAGGTGTTAGGGAGCAGTACTTC. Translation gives CAWSGGVREQYF.

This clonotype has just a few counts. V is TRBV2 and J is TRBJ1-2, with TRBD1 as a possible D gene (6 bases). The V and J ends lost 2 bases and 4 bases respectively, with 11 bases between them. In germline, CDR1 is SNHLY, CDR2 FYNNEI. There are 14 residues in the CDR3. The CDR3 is CASSEQGLGYGYTF. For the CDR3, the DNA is TGTGCCAGCAGTGAACAGGGGTTAGGCTATGGCTACACCTTC. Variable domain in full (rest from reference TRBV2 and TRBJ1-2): EPEVTQTPSHQVTQMGQEVILRCVPISNHLYFYWYRQILGQKVEFLVSFYNNEISEKSEIFDDQFSVERPDGSNFTLKIRSTKLEDSAMYFCASSEQGLGYGYTFGSGTRLTVV.

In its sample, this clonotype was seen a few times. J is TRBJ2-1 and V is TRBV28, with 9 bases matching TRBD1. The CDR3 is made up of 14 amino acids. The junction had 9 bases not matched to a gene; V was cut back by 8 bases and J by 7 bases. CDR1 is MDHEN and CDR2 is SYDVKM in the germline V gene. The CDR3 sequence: CASEQGARLNEQFF. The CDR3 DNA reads TGTGCCAGCGAACAGGGGGCCCGATTGAATGAGCAGTTCTTC.

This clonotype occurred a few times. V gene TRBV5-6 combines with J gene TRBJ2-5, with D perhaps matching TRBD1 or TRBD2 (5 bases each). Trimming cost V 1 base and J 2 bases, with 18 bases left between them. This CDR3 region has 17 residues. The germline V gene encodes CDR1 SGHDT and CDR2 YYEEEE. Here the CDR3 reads CASSLIGADGRQETQYF. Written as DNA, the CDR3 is TGTGCCAGCAGCTTGATCGGGGCGGACGGAAGACAAGAGACCCAGTACTTC.

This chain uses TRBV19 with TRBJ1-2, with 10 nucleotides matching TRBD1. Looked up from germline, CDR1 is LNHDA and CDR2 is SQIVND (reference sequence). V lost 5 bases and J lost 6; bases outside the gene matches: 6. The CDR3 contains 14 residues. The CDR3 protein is CASSGDRGSHGYTF. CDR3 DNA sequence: TGTGCCAGTAGTGGGGACAGGGGAAGCCATGGCTACACCTTC.

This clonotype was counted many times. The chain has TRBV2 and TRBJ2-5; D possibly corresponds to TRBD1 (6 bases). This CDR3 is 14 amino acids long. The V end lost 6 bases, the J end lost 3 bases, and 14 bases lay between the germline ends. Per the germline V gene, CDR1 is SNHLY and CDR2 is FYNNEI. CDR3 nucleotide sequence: TGTGCCAGCAGAAGGACAGAGGCCAAAGAGACCCAGTACTTC. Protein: CASRRTEAKETQYF.